What follows is one T cell receptor (beta chain) and its context. Its antigen is unidentified. This sample includes further DNA sequences coding for the same CDR3. Healthy HIV-negative adults with no recent acute infections or vaccinations were recruited as donors. Trimming left V 6 bases short and J 3 bases short, with 11 bases between. The CDR3 loop spans 13 amino acids. Germline-derived CDR1 and CDR2 are LNHNV and YYDKDF (reference sequence). Clones were read by immunoSEQ multiplex PCR, and TCRdb kept only the in-frame ones, dropping some. The sample lists 450,000 to 500,000 clones; 81% were seen once. These data come from a study of shared clonotypes between healthy human individuals. The study, taken as a whole, reports: Apart from blood, nothing was sampled; tissue repertoires likely differ.

This chain links TRBV15 with TRBJ1-1; D is perhaps TRBD1 (6 bases). Source material: PBMCs. The receptor was isolated from a middle-aged woman in good health. Some clones in this sample may be carry-over from other donors' samples. In DNA, the CDR3 is TGTGCCACCAGTCAGACAGGAGACACTGAAGCTTTCTTT. Translated, it gives CATSQTGDTEAFF.